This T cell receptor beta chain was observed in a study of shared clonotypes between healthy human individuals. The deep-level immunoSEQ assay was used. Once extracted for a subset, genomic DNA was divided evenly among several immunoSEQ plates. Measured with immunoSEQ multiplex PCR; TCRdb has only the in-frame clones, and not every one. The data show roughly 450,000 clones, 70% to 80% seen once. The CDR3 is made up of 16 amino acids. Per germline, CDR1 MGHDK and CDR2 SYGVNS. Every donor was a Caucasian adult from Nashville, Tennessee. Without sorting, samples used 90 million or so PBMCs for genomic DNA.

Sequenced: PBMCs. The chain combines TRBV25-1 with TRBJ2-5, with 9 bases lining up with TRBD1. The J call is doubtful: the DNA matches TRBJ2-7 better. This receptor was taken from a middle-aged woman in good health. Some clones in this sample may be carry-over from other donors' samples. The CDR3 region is CASSKHSGTGSYEQYF. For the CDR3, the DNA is TGTGCCAGCAGCAAGCACTCTGGGACAGGGTCGTACGAGCAGTACTTC.